This T cell receptor beta chain was sequenced in a study of patients and donors after allogeneic stem cell transplantation. TCRdb itself ran the RT-PCR reads through MiXCR, one entry per CDR3 protein. The sample comprises 2,000 to 3,000 distinct CDR3 sequences, roughly 15% of which are singletons, and nearly 20% rests with the top ten. V shed 1 base, J shed 3 bases, and the junction held 5 bases outside the gene matches. In germline, CDR1 is DFQATT, CDR2 SNEGSKA (reference sequence). The CDR3 is 14 amino acids. There are a few counts of this clonotype. This sequence was found in a human donor who was either an allogeneic HSCT recipient or a stem cell or donor lymphocyte infusion donor (not recorded which). It is not recorded whose cells these are; they may come from a transplant donor. The sequencing input was blood, either unsorted or a sorted T cell fraction (not recorded which). The V call is TRBV20-1, the J call TRBJ1-1, with 7 bases aligning to TRBD1. CDR3 DNA: TGCAGTGCTAGAGGACAGGGCGTGGACACTGAAGCTTTCTTT. This codes for CSARGQGVDTEAFF.